The 21 T cell receptor beta chains reported below all come from one sample, sequenced in a study of CD8 T cells in Susac syndrome. Random hexamers were used to reverse transcribe an amount of roughly 0.5 to 1 ug RNA. TCRdb re-derived calls from the immunoSEQ multiplex PCR reads in MiXCR, one entry per CDR3 protein. The sample shows 200,000 to 250,000 distinct CDR3 sequences, around nine tenths of them seen only once. The sequenced sample consisted of CD8+ T cells from PBMCs. The receptor set was obtained from a human donor with multiple sclerosis.

The sample holds one count of this clonotype. This rearrangement joins TRBV5-6 to TRBJ1-1; 7 bases are shared with TRBD1. Trimming cost V 0 bases and J 0 bases; bases outside gene matches: 11. The V gene's germline CDR1 is SGHDT and CDR2 YYEEEE. The CDR3 contains 18 residues. Here the CDR3 DNA reads TGTGCCAGCAGCTTGGGGGGGACAGTACCAACAATGAACACTGAAGCTTTCTTT. It specifies CASSLGGTVPTMNTEAFF. Full variable domain (remainder filled in from reference TRBV5-6 and TRBJ1-1): DAGVTQSPTHLIKTRGQQVTLRCSPKSGHDTVSWYQQALGQGPQFIFQYYEEEERQRGNFPDRFSGHQFPNYSSELNVNALLLGDSALYLCASSLGGTVPTMNTEAFFGQGTRLTVV.

V is TRBV7-9 and J is TRBJ2-3; no clear D. Germline CDR1 is SEHNR and CDR2 is FQNEAQ (reference sequence). The CDR3 is 13 amino acids. The V end was cut by 4 bases, the J end by 2 bases, with 7 bases between. CDR3 coding DNA: TGTGCCAGCAGCTCAATGGCCACAGATACGCAGTATTTT. Encoded protein: CASSSMATDTQYF.

The CDR3 nucleotides are TGTGCCAGCAGCGCCGGAGGGGGCTTTGGCTACACCTTC. This gives the protein CASSAGGGFGYTF. This chain links TRBV13 with TRBJ1-2; 7 nucleotides line up with TRBD1. Losses at the gene ends were 5 bases for V and 7 bases for J; bases not matched to a gene: 7. Germline V CDR1 and CDR2: PRHDT, FYEKMQ (reference sequence). This CDR3 spans 13 amino acids.

The chain carries TRBV20-1 and TRBJ2-1; 7 bases are a match to TRBD2. The CDR3 sequence is 15 residues long. Per germline, CDR1 DFQATT and CDR2 SNEGSKA (reference sequence). Unmatched junction bases numbered 11, after V lost 5 bases and J lost 4 bases. CDR3 residues: CSAFPRELYYNEQFF. The CDR3 DNA reads TGCAGTGCTTTCCCGCGGGAGTTGTATTACAATGAGCAGTTCTTC.

The chain is built from TRBV7-6 and TRBJ2-7; maybe TRBD1 (6 bases). This CDR3 comprises 16 residues. CDR1 and CDR2 from the germline V gene are SGHVS and FNYEAQ. V was clipped by 1 base and J by 0 bases, with 13 bases between them. The CDR3 sequence: CASSLVGEDSSYEQYF. CDR3 bases: TGTGCCAGCAGCTTAGTAGGAGAGGACAGCTCCTACGAGCAGTACTTC. Together with reference TRBV7-6 and TRBJ2-7, the CDR3 gives the full variable domain: GAGVSQSPRYKVTKRGQDVALRCDPISGHVSLYWYRQALGQGPEFLTYFNYEAQQDKSGLPNDRFSAERPEGSISTLTIQRTEQRDSAMYRCASSLVGEDSSYEQYFGPGTRLTVT.

The genes are TRBV6-2 or TRBV6-3 and TRBJ1-2; the match to TRBD1 covers 8 bases. The length of the CDR3 is 14 residues. The junction had 6 bases not matched to a gene; V was cut back by 2 bases and J by 7 bases. Germline V gene sequence: CDR1 MNHEY, CDR2 SVGEGT. CDR3: CASSYVRRGLGYTF. The DNA for the CDR3 is TGTGCCAGCAGTTACGTGCGCAGGGGGCTTGGCTACACCTTC.

This clonotype was seen only once. In nucleotides, the CDR3 is TGCGCCAGCAGCTTGGACCCCCCGGGGACAGGGGGCTACGGCACAGATACGCAGTATTTT. Translated, it gives CASSLDPPGTGGYGTDTQYF. The chain joins TRBV5-1 to TRBJ2-3; 12 bases are a match to TRBD1. CDR1 and CDR2 from the germline V gene are SGHRS and YFSETQ. The V gene end was trimmed by 0 bases and the J gene end by 1 base; junction bases not matched to a gene: 12. The CDR3 totals 20 residues.

This chain links TRBV5-6 with TRBJ2-1; 7 nucleotides align to TRBD2. Unmatched junction bases numbered 2, after V lost 0 bases and J lost 2 bases. Germline CDR1 reads SGHDT; CDR2 reads YYEEEE. The CDR3 loop spans 15 amino acids. The DNA of the CDR3 is TGTGCCAGCAGCTTGGGGACTAGGGCCTACAATGAGCAGTTCTTC. This encodes CASSLGTRAYNEQFF.

The chain uses TRBV23-1 and TRBJ2-2; 11 positions agree with TRBD1. TRBV23-1 is annotated as an ORF whose role is uncertain. This CDR3 comprises 19 residues. The junction had 15 bases not matched to a gene; V was cut back by 3 bases and J by 6 bases. CDR3: CASSHRRTGGPILSGELFF. In DNA form, the CDR3 reads TGCGCCAGCAGTCACCGTAGGACAGGGGGCCCCATCCTGTCCGGGGAGCTGTTTTTT.

The chain joins TRBV29-1 to TRBJ1-1; D unclear. The CDR3 sequence is 12 residues long. Trimming pared 4 bases from V and 0 bases from J, leaving 6 bases between. Germline CDR1 SQVTM, CDR2 ANQGSEA. CDR3 sequence: CSVGLVNTEAFF. The CDR3 bases are TGCAGCGTTGGTTTGGTGAACACTGAAGCTTTCTTT.

The V gene is TRBV20-1, the J gene TRBJ1-5; no clear D gene. The germline V gene has CDR1 DFQATT and CDR2 SNEGSKA (reference sequence). Trimming took off 1 base at V and 0 bases at J, with 7 bases between the two ends. The CDR3 has 14 amino acids. The CDR3 DNA follows: TGCAGTGCTAGAGCAGTGTATAGCAATCAGCCCCAGCATTTT. Protein product: CSARAVYSNQPQHF.

The gene calls are TRBV27 and TRBJ1-4; no firm D call. Trimming pared 7 bases from V and 0 bases from J, leaving 9 bases between. Germline V gene lookup returns CDR1 MNHEY and CDR2 SMNVEV (reference sequence). The CDR3 runs 14 residues. CDR3 DNA sequence: TGTGCCAGCAAGGAAGCCACAACTAATGAAAAACTGTTTTTT. It encodes CASKEATTNEKLFF.

The V call is TRBV20-1, the J call TRBJ2-3, with 7 bases fitting TRBD2. With 6 bases clipped from V and 3 bases from J, the junction kept 12 bases outside the gene matches. This CDR3 comprises 15 residues. The germline V gene has CDR1 DFQATT and CDR2 SNEGSKA (reference sequence). As DNA, the CDR3 is TGCAGTGCACCGCCCGAAGGCGGGGGAACAGATACGCAGTATTTT. This gives the protein CSAPPEGGGTDTQYF.

CDR3 in DNA: TGCGCCAGCAGCGGAAACCGGGACACGGACGCAGATACGCAGTATTTT. Protein sequence: CASSGNRDTDADTQYF. This rearrangement joins TRBV5-1 to TRBJ2-3, with D tentatively TRBD1 (6 bases). Trimming cost V 4 bases and J 4 bases, with 19 bases left between them. CDR1 and CDR2 from the germline V gene are SGHRS and YFSETQ. This CDR3 is 16 amino acids long.

The chain recombines TRBV9 with TRBJ2-7, with 11 bases identical to TRBD2. V lost 5 bases, J lost 0 bases, and 4 bases stayed unmatched. This CDR3 contains 15 residues. The germline V gene has CDR1 SGDLS and CDR2 YYNGEE. CDR3 residues: CASSSGGGSSYEQYF. The CDR3 DNA reads as TGTGCCAGCAGTAGCGGGGGGGGAAGCTCCTACGAGCAGTACTTC.

The chain has TRBV6-5 and TRBJ2-5, with a weak D call TRBD2 (6 bases). The CDR3 has 14 amino acids. Germline CDR1 is MNHEY and CDR2 is SVGAGI. V lost 5 bases and J lost 2, with 12 bases in between. CDR3 residues: CASSPSAGQETQYF. In DNA, the CDR3 is TGTGCCAGCAGTCCTTCTGCGGGGCAAGAGACCCAGTACTTC.

The chain employs TRBV30 and TRBJ2-5, with 10 bases identical to TRBD2. This CDR3 spans 15 amino acids. After removal of 0 bases from V and 1 base from J, the junction contained 2 bases not matched to a gene. Germline V lookup: CDR1 GTSNPN, CDR2 SVGIG (reference sequence). The CDR3 bases are TGTGCCTGGAGTGTAGCTAGCGGGGGCCAAGAGACCCAGTACTTC. Translating it yields CAWSVASGGQETQYF.

With respect to this clonotype: Given a much more abundant clone one base away, this may be a read error. The chain recombines TRBV5-6 with TRBJ2-7, with D unclear. This CDR3 contains 11 residues. V was shortened by 3 bases and J by 5 bases, with 6 bases between the two germline ends. CDR1 is SGHDT, CDR2 YYEEEE, per germline. The CDR3 bases are TGTGCCAGCAGCTCTTCCCACGAGCAGTACTTC. Protein: CASSSSHEQYF. Using reference TRBV5-6 and TRBJ2-7 for the parts outside the CDR3, the full variable domain is DAGVTQSPTHLIKTRGQQVTLRCSPKSGHDTVSWYQQALGQGPQFIFQYYEEEERQRGNFPDRFSGHQFPNYSSELNVNALLLGDSALYLCASSSSHEQYFGPGTRLTVT.

The chain recombines TRBV18 with TRBJ1-5; D uncertain. The CDR3 is made up of 15 amino acids. V was cut by 3 bases and J by 0 bases, with 9 bases left in between. Germline V gene lookup returns CDR1 KGHSH and CDR2 LQKENI. This chain's CDR3 is CASSPGSGSNQPQHF. The DNA for the CDR3 is TGTGCCAGCTCACCGGGTAGCGGTAGCAATCAGCCCCAGCATTTT.

The chain links TRBV4-2 to TRBJ2-2, with TRBD2 matching over 14 bases. The CDR3 is made up of 18 amino acids. Germline CDR1 and CDR2: LGHNA and YNFKEQ. V was clipped by 4 bases and J by 6 bases; unmatched bases: 10. As DNA, the CDR3 is TGTGCCAGCAGCCTGAAGACTAGCGGGGGGGCCGGAGCCGGGGAGCTGTTTTTT. It encodes CASSLKTSGGAGAGELFF.

This clonotype showed up just once. This chain connects TRBV29-1 to TRBJ2-3, with 8 positions matching TRBD2. V was pared by 4 bases and J by 0 bases, with 12 bases of the junction left unmatched. The germline CDR1 and CDR2 sequences are SQVTM and ANQGSEA. CDR3 length: 17 residues. DNA of the CDR3: TGCAGCGTTGGGGGACTAGTAGCCCAGCGGAGCACAGATACGCAGTATTTT. This translates into CSVGGLVAQRSTDTQYF.